This paragraph reports one T cell receptor beta chain. Antigen unknown. This specimen belongs to a study of OX40 agonist ivuxolimab in advanced cancers. Regarding the study as a whole: There were, on average, more expanded clones in CD8+ T cells than in CD4+. There was clonal expansion of CD4+ and CD8+ blood T cells by week 6 at 0.1 to 3.0 mg/kg.

The CDR3 has 15 residues. Germline V lookup: CDR1 SNHLY, CDR2 FYNNEI. V was clipped by 5 bases and J by 7 bases; unmatched bases: 10. Here immunoSEQ multiplex PCR was the method, and the copy in TCRdb shows in-frame clones only, minus some. The data contain about 66,000 clones, 87% of them singletons. The chain joins TRBV2 to TRBJ2-2; 7 nucleotides line up with TRBD2. The starting material was CD4+ or CD8+ T cells sorted from blood, obtained in a trial of the OX40 agonist ivuxolimab. The TCR sequence derives from an adult with an advanced solid tumor such as melanoma, head and neck, liver or kidney cancer. This CDR3 reads CASSRSGAGNGELFF. CDR3 nucleotides: TGTGCCAGCAGTAGGAGCGGGGCCGGGAACGGGGAGCTGTTTTTT.